This T cell receptor beta chain came from a study of regulatory T cells in long-lasting Graves disease. Study outcomes and limitations: Having few samples may have compromised the accuracy.

Germline trimming cut 4 bases from V and 2 bases from J; bases unmatched to any gene: 3. The CDR3 is made up of 17 amino acids. The germline V gene encodes CDR1 LGHNA and CDR2 YSLEER. Arm-PCR of CDR3 regions with iRepertoire HTBI primers generated TCR beta libraries. MiXCR was run by TCRdb on the multiplex PCR reads, yielding one entry per CDR3 protein. The data hold approximately 400,000 distinct CDR3 sequences, with less than 20% observed a single time. Notes on this clonotype: Its antigen is still unknown.

Time point denoted: newly diagnosed GD, antithyroid drugs for less than 3 months. The authors made the TCR library using RNA they extracted from PBMCs. This receptor was taken from a female donor with Graves disease. Here the sequenced sample was peripheral blood mononuclear cells (PBMCs), taken at new diagnosis, from a patient treated with antithyroid drugs. V and J are TRBV4-3 and TRBJ2-1; 15 bases match TRBD2. CDR3 bases: TGCGCCAGCAGCCTGCGGACTAGCGGGAGGGCCTACAATGAGCAGTTCTTC. Translated: CASSLRTSGRAYNEQFF.